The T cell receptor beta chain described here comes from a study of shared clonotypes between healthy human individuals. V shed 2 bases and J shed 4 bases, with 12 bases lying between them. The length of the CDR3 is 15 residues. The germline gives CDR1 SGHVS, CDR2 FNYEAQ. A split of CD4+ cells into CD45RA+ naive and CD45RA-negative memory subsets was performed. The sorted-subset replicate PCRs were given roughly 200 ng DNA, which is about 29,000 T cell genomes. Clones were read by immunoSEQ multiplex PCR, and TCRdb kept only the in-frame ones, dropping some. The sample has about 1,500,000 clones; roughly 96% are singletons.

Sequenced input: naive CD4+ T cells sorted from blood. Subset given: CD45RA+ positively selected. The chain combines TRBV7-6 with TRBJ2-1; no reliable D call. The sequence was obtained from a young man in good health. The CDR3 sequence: CASSLPMTKYNEQFF. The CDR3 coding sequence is TGTGCCAGCAGCTTACCCATGACGAAGTACAATGAGCAGTTCTTC.